These 18 T cell receptor beta chains originate from one sample sequenced in a study of blood T cells in healthy people across ages. Primers used in a second PCR of about 7 to 12 cycles were a sample-barcoded 5' primer and a J-beta primer mix. Using its own MiXCR run on the 5' RACE reads, TCRdb lists one record per CDR3 protein. The repertoire consists of hundreds of thousands of distinct CDR3 sequences, with about 30% occurring once and the leading ten covering 15% to 17%. The sample consisted of blood. The receptors come from a woman over 75 in good health.

There are many counts of this clonotype. The chain joins TRBV7-8 to TRBJ1-2; 7 bases are a match to TRBD1. Germline V gene sequence: CDR1 SGHVS, CDR2 FQNEAQ. The CDR3 sequence is 15 residues long. J was trimmed by 3 bases and V by 5 bases; bases with no gene match: 9. DNA for the CDR3: TGTGCCAGCAGCGCGGGACAGAGAAAGGACTATGGCTACACCTTC. Residues: CASSAGQRKDYGYTF.

The chain is built from TRBV7-9 and TRBJ1-2, with 9 bases that match TRBD1. The CDR3 extends over 18 amino acids. V shed 2 bases and J 0 bases; nucleotides not matched to a gene: 10. Germline CDR1 SEHNR, CDR2 FQNEAQ (reference sequence). Written as DNA, the CDR3 is TGTGCCAGCAGCTTAAGGGGGACAGGGCCACTTGCTAACTATGGCTACACCTTC. Residues: CASSLRGTGPLANYGYTF.

The chain combines TRBV5-1 with TRBJ1-2; no firm D call. The CDR3 is 14 residues long. V lost 2 bases, J lost 4 bases, and 12 bases lay in between. CDR1 and CDR2 from the germline V gene are SGHRS and YFSETQ. The CDR3 region is CASSLEGDRYGYTF. Written as DNA, the CDR3 is TGCGCCAGCAGCTTAGAGGGAGACCGCTATGGCTACACCTTC.

This clonotype occurred many times. The genes are TRBV11-2 and TRBJ2-1; perhaps TRBD1 as D (7 bases). Trimming removed 2 bases from V and 0 bases from J, with 11 bases in between. There are 16 residues in the CDR3. Germline assignment: CDR1 SGHAT and CDR2 FQNNGV. The CDR3, as DNA: TGTGCCAGCAGCTTAAGGCGGGACAGCTCCTACAATGAGCAGTTCTTC. This gives the protein CASSLRRDSSYNEQFF.

Ten or more counts support this clonotype. The chain employs TRBV12-3 or TRBV12-4 and TRBJ2-5; D is unclear. The CDR3 is 15 amino acids. V was clipped by 2 bases and J by 2 bases, with 12 bases between them. CDR3 DNA: TGTGCCAGCAGTTTATTTTCTGCCCGACAAGAGACCCAGTACTTC. This codes for CASSLFSARQETQYF.

There are a few counts of this clonotype. CDR3 coding DNA: TGTGCCAGCTCACCCTCAGGGCTTGGGGATTCACCCCTCCACTTT. Amino acids: CASSPSGLGDSPLHF. The chain is built from TRBV18 and TRBJ1-6, with D perhaps TRBD1 (5 bases). Looked up from germline, CDR1 is KGHSH and CDR2 is LQKENI. The V gene lost 3 bases and the J gene lost 8 bases, with 14 bases spanning the gap. The CDR3 loop spans 15 amino acids.

The chain has TRBV20-1 and TRBJ2-2; tentatively, D is TRBD1 (5 bases). Deletions cut 6 bases from V and 6 bases from J, with 11 bases between. Germline-derived CDR1 and CDR2 are DFQATT and SNEGSKA (reference sequence). The CDR3 runs 12 residues. The CDR3 here is CSASQGPGELFF. The CDR3 bases are TGCAGTGCATCCCAGGGTCCCGGGGAGCTGTTTTTT.

This clonotype was recorded at least ten times. J is TRBJ2-5 and V is TRBV18; D gene ambiguous. V was clipped by 1 base and J by 4 bases, with 7 bases between them. The CDR3 runs to 13 residues. CDR1 KGHSH and CDR2 LQKENI come from the germline V gene. This chain's CDR3 is CASSPRPRETQYF. The CDR3 nucleotides are TGTGCCAGCTCACCACGACCAAGAGAGACCCAGTACTTC.

For this clonotype: This may come from a read error, since a much larger clone is one base off. This chain uses TRBV10-3 with TRBJ2-3; 7 nucleotides agree with TRBD1. Trimming removed 4 bases from V and 3 bases from J; junction bases left unmatched: 4. This CDR3 contains 14 residues. Germline V gene lookup returns CDR1 ENHRY and CDR2 SYGVKD. CDR3 DNA: TGTGCCATCAGTGTCGGACAGGCTACAGATACGCAGTATTTT. It is translated as CAISVGQATDTQYF.

This clonotype was seen repeatedly, ten times or more. Since a much larger clone is just one base distant, this may be a read error. V and J are TRBV5-6 and TRBJ2-1; tentatively, D is TRBD2 (6 bases). Gene TRBJ2-7 matches the end of the DNA better, so the J call may be wrong. Germline V gene sequence: CDR1 SGHDT, CDR2 YYEEEE. The length of the CDR3 is 15 residues. CDR3 loop: CASGWLAERYNEQYF. The CDR3 DNA is TGTGCCAGCGGCTGGTTAGCGGAACGCTACAATGAGCAGTACTTC.

At least ten counts were recorded for this clonotype. This chain connects TRBV11-2 to TRBJ2-3, with TRBD2 matching over 7 bases. With V trimmed by 1 base and J by 5 bases, 6 bases remained unmatched. The V gene's germline CDR1 is SGHAT and CDR2 FQNNGV. There are 15 residues in the CDR3. CDR3 sequence (DNA): TGTGCCAGCAGCTTAGTTGGGGGGGGAGGAGATACGCAGTATTTT. This codes for CASSLVGGGGDTQYF.

V is TRBV3-1 and J is TRBJ1-2; a possible D gene is TRBD1 (5 bases). Trimming took 6 bases from V and 6 from J, leaving 17 bases between them. The germline V gene has CDR1 LGHDT and CDR2 YNNKEL (reference sequence). The CDR3 runs to 14 residues. For the CDR3, the DNA is TGTGCCAGCAGACGTACAGGCGTGGGGAATGGCTACACCTTC. Its translation: CASRRTGVGNGYTF.

A note on this clonotype: This may arise from a read error, as a much more abundant clone is one base away. This chain joins TRBV5-1 and TRBJ2-5; D assignment may be TRBD1 or TRBD2 (6 bases each). Germline CDR1 SGHRS, CDR2 YFSETQ. The CDR3 is made up of 15 amino acids. Trimming pared 1 base from V and 11 bases from J, leaving 21 bases between. CDR3 DNA: TGCGCCAGCAGCTTGAGCCTGGGGGGCCCCAATGAGCAGTACTTC. It yields the protein CASSLSLGGPNEQYF.

This sequence joins TRBV27 and TRBJ1-6, with 7 bases aligning to TRBD1. This CDR3 region has 19 residues. The J segment lost 0 bases and the V segment lost 5 bases, leaving 13 bases of the junction unmatched. The germline gives CDR1 MNHEY, CDR2 SMNVEV (reference sequence). The CDR3 nucleotides read TGTGCCAGCAGTGACCACAGGGGAGGCATAAGCTCCTATAATTCACCCCTCCACTTT. Its translation is CASSDHRGGISSYNSPLHF.

This clonotype appeared many times. The V gene is TRBV5-1, the J gene TRBJ1-2, with 9 bases matching TRBD1. The CDR3 has 14 residues. The V segment lost 4 bases and the J segment 5 bases; nucleotides outside the gene matches: 6. The V gene's germline CDR1 is SGHRS and CDR2 YFSETQ. The CDR3 region is CASSTPGQGYGYTF. For the CDR3, the DNA is TGCGCCAGCAGCACCCCGGGACAGGGATATGGCTACACCTTC.

This clonotype was observed at least ten times. The genes are TRBV7-2 and TRBJ2-1; D is ambiguous. V dropped 4 bases and J dropped 4 bases, with 8 bases sitting between them. The length of the CDR3 is 13 residues. Per germline, CDR1 SGHTA and CDR2 FQGNSA. CDR3 coding DNA: TGTGCCAGCAGCTCCGAGATATACAATGAGCAGTTCTTC. Its translation is CASSSEIYNEQFF.

As concerns this clonotype: A clone one base away is much larger, so this may be a read error. V gene TRBV20-1 combines with J gene TRBJ2-7; the D gene is possibly TRBD2 (6 bases). The length of the CDR3 is 13 residues. Germline V gene data show CDR1 as DFQATT and CDR2 as SNEGSKA (reference sequence). V was clipped by 2 bases and J by 0 bases, with 8 bases between them. The CDR3 DNA follows: TGCAGTGCTAGACGGGAGTTCTCCTACGAGCAGTACTTC. Encoded protein: CSARREFSYEQYF.

The rearrangement joins TRBV5-6 to TRBJ2-7; 16 bases are shared with TRBD2. Looked up from germline, CDR1 is SGHDT and CDR2 is YYEEEE. CDR3 length: 15 amino acids. The ends lost 4 bases at V and 7 bases at J; junction bases unmatched: 5. As DNA, the CDR3 is TGTGCCAGCAGCATGGGACTAGCGGGGGGGTCTGAGCAGTACTTC. It codes for CASSMGLAGGSEQYF.